This T cell receptor (beta chain) was sequenced for a study of CD8 T cells in Susac syndrome (dated by TCRdb to between 2018 and 2021). Looking at the study overall: The study used repertoire sequencing to test whether antigen drove CD8+ T cell activation and differentiation in Susac syndrome. Study-wide conclusions, independent of this receptor: The number of individuals in the TCR sequencing and HLA analysis was acknowledged as relatively small.

Peripheral blood CD8+ and CD4+ T cells from healthy donors, Susac syndrome patients and multiple sclerosis patients were profiled using high-throughput TCR beta sequencing. The healthy donors served as controls matched for age and sex. Bulk CD8+ and CD4+ T cells were purified by magnetic negative isolation, whereas CD8+ TEMRA cells were enriched by FACS. Blood was drawn into EDTA tubes, processed within 24 hours, and PBMCs were isolated by density gradient centrifugation. PBMCs intended for TCR sequencing were cryopreserved in liquid nitrogen and were subsequently thawed in a 37 degrees C water bath. The sorted or isolated CD4+, CD8+ and CD8+ TEMRA cells reached a purity of at least 90%. RNA was extracted with the RNeasy kit and about 0.5 to 1 ug was reverse transcribed using random hexamers. The immunoSEQ multiplex PCR assay, covering 54 Vbeta and 13 Jbeta segments, was used to amplify TCR beta CDR3 regions. To correct PCR amplification bias, a synthetic template baseline was used for both primer optimization and computational correction. Per the original workflow: Reads were assigned to V, D and J genes according to IMGT and analyzed in immunoSEQ Analyzer, with only productive sequences retained. Clonality was calculated as one minus the Shannon entropy normalized by log2 of the number of productive unique sequences. Public and private clones were assessed among the 100 most prevalent clones of each patient and control. A clone was defined as Susac-specific if it was absent from the healthy and MS cohorts, from 1052 published viral clones and from other ImmuneACCESS disease sequences. The raw public reads went through TCRdb reprocessing: fastp at Q25, MiXCR clone calling, in-frame beta chains kept. Rows merge per CDR3 protein into single entries with the most common DNA and genes. These V and J calls derive from TCRdb rather than the authors' analysis. Present in this sample are about 120,000 distinct CDR3 sequences, roughly 94% of which were seen just once. The ten largest account for 0.095% to 0.1% of the sample.

Via the germline V gene (reference sequence), CDR1 is DFQATT and CDR2 SNEGSKA. The trim is 6 bases for V and 6 bases for J, with a gap of 17 bases between the germline ends. The CDR3 measures 14 amino acids from cysteine to phenylalanine. The entry retains the CDR3 DNA only, 42 bases that are in frame from base 1. About this clonotype: Its target antigen remains unknown. Base qualities are not recorded, but no much larger clone differs from it by a single base.

This TCR came from a human donor in good health. Sequenced sample: CD4+ T cells from PBMCs. This chain joins TRBV20-1 to TRBJ2-2, with no confidently assigned D gene. The DNA sequence is as follows: TGCAGTGCACGTCCTCCCTCAGACGCCGGGGAGCTGTTTTTT. Its coded protein is CSARPPSDAGELFF.